The 29 T cell receptor beta chains reported below all come from one sample, sequenced in a study of blood T cell repertoires in COVID-19. The table came from immunoSEQ multiplex PCR; TCRdb's copy has only in-frame clones and leaves some out. Among roughly 260,000 clones, around 90% were seen once, and the ten largest hold more than 5%. The sample was PBMCs or T cells enriched from blood (not recorded which). These receptors all come from a young woman with acute COVID-19.

The chain couples TRBV6-2 or TRBV6-3 to TRBJ1-1; the D gene is possibly TRBD1 (6 bases). The V and J ends lost 2 bases and 4 bases respectively, with 14 bases between them. The CDR3 runs to 15 residues. Germline lookup yields CDR1 MNHEY and CDR2 SVGEGT. In DNA, the CDR3 is TGTGCCAGCAGTTACAGTCAGGGGATAAGCACTGAAGCTTTCTTT. Protein: CASSYSQGISTEAFF.

The J gene is TRBJ2-7, the V gene TRBV6-5; no reliable D call. Germline assignment: CDR1 MNHEY and CDR2 SVGAGI. The CDR3 spans 14 residues. V was pared by 2 bases and J by 3 bases, with 11 bases between. As DNA, the CDR3 is TGTGCCAGCAGTTACGATCCAAGTAGCTACGAGCAGTACTTC. Translated, it gives CASSYDPSSYEQYF.

The chain couples TRBV19 to TRBJ1-4; TRBD1 agrees at 9 bases. The CDR3 is 14 residues long. V lost 5 bases, J lost 7 bases, and 5 bases stayed unmatched. The germline V gene has CDR1 LNHDA and CDR2 SQIVND (reference sequence). The CDR3: CASSETGGTEKLFF. In DNA, the CDR3 is TGTGCCAGTAGTGAGACAGGGGGAACTGAAAAACTGTTTTTT.

CDR3 loop: CAIAGSGPYEQYF. CDR3 DNA sequence: TGTGCCATCGCGGGTAGCGGACCATACGAGCAGTACTTC. The gene calls are TRBV10-3 and TRBJ2-7, with D possibly being TRBD2 (6 bases). Deletions cut 8 bases from V and 4 bases from J, with 15 bases between. This CDR3 is 13 amino acids long. CDR1 and CDR2 from the germline V gene are ENHRY and SYGVKD.

V is TRBV2 and J is TRBJ1-5; 8 nucleotides match TRBD1. This CDR3 comprises 19 residues. V was clipped by 4 bases and J by 0 bases; unmatched bases: 14. CDR1 and CDR2 (germline): SNHLY, FYNNEI. CDR3 sequence reads: CASSAPGTGGTYSNQPQHF. DNA for the CDR3: TGTGCCAGCAGTGCTCCCGGGACAGGCGGAACTTATAGCAATCAGCCCCAGCATTTT.

The count of this clone is one. The chain uses TRBV19 and TRBJ1-5; 8 bases are shared with TRBD1. Germline CDR1 LNHDA, CDR2 SQIVND (reference sequence). This CDR3 contains 16 residues. J lost 4 bases, V lost 6 bases, and 11 bases had no gene match. The CDR3 DNA sequence: TGTGCCAGTAGCCAGGCAGATAACAGGGGGAATCAGCCCCAGCATTTT. Translating gives CASSQADNRGNQPQHF.

V usage is TRBV6-1 and J usage is TRBJ1-4, with D unclear. With 1 base removed from V and 7 bases from J, the gap between germline ends came to 10 bases. Germline V gene data show CDR1 as MNHNS and CDR2 as SASEGT. This CDR3 comprises 14 residues. The CDR3: CASSEGLGSEKLFF. The DNA of the CDR3 is TGTGCCAGCAGTGAAGGGTTGGGGAGTGAAAAACTGTTTTTT.

Comment on this clone: Within the sample, other DNA sequences also encode this same CDR3. This chain connects TRBV28 to TRBJ2-1; no clear D gene. The CDR3 extends over 11 amino acids. CDR1 and CDR2 (germline): MDHEN, SYDVKM. V was clipped by 6 bases and J by 4 bases, with 4 bases between them. CDR3 coding DNA: TGTGCCAGCAGCCAGTACAATGAGCAGTTCTTC. Translation gives CASSQYNEQFF.

J is TRBJ1-5 and V is TRBV11-2, with unresolved D. CDR1 and CDR2 from the germline V gene are SGHAT and FQNNGV. V was shortened by 5 bases and J by 2 bases, with 10 bases between the two germline ends. The CDR3 has 14 amino acids. The CDR3 spells CASSPAEGNQPQHF. The CDR3 DNA follows: TGTGCCAGCAGCCCCGCGGAAGGCAATCAGCCCCAGCATTTT.

The gene calls are TRBV29-1 and TRBJ2-1; 9 bases match TRBD2. Trimming removed 5 bases from V and 4 bases from J; junction bases left unmatched: 6. CDR3 length: 14 residues. Germline lookup yields CDR1 SQVTM and CDR2 ANQGSEA. The CDR3 protein is CSVSRTSAYNEQFF. CDR3 in DNA: TGCAGCGTTTCCCGGACTAGCGCATACAATGAGCAGTTCTTC.

The chain has TRBV5-1 and TRBJ2-1; unclear D gene. CDR3 length: 12 amino acids. The V gene's germline CDR1 is SGHRS and CDR2 YFSETQ. The germline V and J ends were trimmed by 4 bases and 7 bases, with 9 bases remaining between them. The CDR3 coding sequence is TGCGCCAGCAGCGGAGAAGGAAATGAGCAGTTCTTC. It specifies CASSGEGNEQFF.

In the case of this clone: Additional DNA sequences in this sample encode the identical CDR3. The chain employs TRBV2 and TRBJ1-6, with D maybe TRBD1 (6 bases). Trimming left V 8 bases short and J 7 bases short, with 9 bases between. Germline V gives CDR1 SNHLY, CDR2 FYNNEI. This CDR3 region has 12 residues. The CDR3 protein is CASGTGNSPLHF. In nucleotides, the CDR3 is TGTGCCAGCGGAACAGGGAATTCACCCCTCCACTTT.

The chain links TRBV28 to TRBJ1-1; a possible D gene is TRBD1 (6 bases). Germline V gene data show CDR1 as MDHEN and CDR2 as SYDVKM. The length of the CDR3 is 14 residues. V was trimmed by 5 bases and J by 1 base, leaving 11 bases between them. As DNA, the CDR3 is TGTGCCAGCAGTCCGGACAGAGCGAACACTGAAGCTTTCTTT. As protein: CASSPDRANTEAFF.

This chain uses TRBV5-8 with TRBJ2-3; 8 bases are shared with TRBD1. This CDR3 is built from 14 residues. Germline V gene lookup returns CDR1 SGHTS and CDR2 YDEGEE. Trimming took 7 bases from V and 1 from J; bases not matched to a gene: 5. The CDR3 protein is CASGETGGTDTQYF. The CDR3 DNA reads as TGTGCCAGCGGGGAGACAGGGGGCACAGATACGCAGTATTTT.

The chain uses TRBV5-1 and TRBJ2-1, with 9 nucleotides matching TRBD2. Trimming took 6 bases from V and 5 from J; bases not matched to a gene: 9. The CDR3 covers 15 residues. CDR1 and CDR2 (germline): SGHRS, YFSETQ. The CDR3 loop reads CASNLLAGANNEQFF. CDR3 DNA sequence: TGCGCCAGCAATTTATTAGCGGGGGCGAACAATGAGCAGTTCTTC.

The chain carries TRBV4-1 and TRBJ2-3; TRBD1 matches 9 bases. The V segment lost 5 bases and the J segment 6 bases; nucleotides outside the gene matches: 3. Germline V CDR1 and CDR2: MGHRA, YSYEKL. The CDR3 length is 13 residues. CDR3: CASSYDRGDTQYF. The CDR3 nucleotides read TGCGCCAGCAGCTATGACAGGGGGGATACGCAGTATTTT.

The chain recombines TRBV11-3 with TRBJ1-1; D is ambiguous. The germline V gene encodes CDR1 SGHNT and CDR2 YENEEA. Trimming removed 3 bases at V and 4 bases at J, with 9 bases between. The CDR3 totals 13 residues. The CDR3 reads CASSLGRITEAFF. The DNA of the CDR3 is TGTGCCAGCAGCTTGGGGAGAATCACTGAAGCTTTCTTT.

This chain links TRBV7-8 with TRBJ1-1; a weak D match, TRBD1 (6 bases). The V and J ends lost 7 bases and 1 base respectively, with 13 bases between them. Germline V gene sequence: CDR1 SGHVS, CDR2 FQNEAQ. The CDR3 covers 14 residues. The CDR3 loop is CASIPGVSNTEAFF. The CDR3 nucleotides are TGTGCCAGCATACCAGGGGTGTCGAACACTGAAGCTTTCTTT. The full variable domain, its missing parts supplied by reference TRBV7-8 and TRBJ1-1, is GAGVSQSPRYKVAKRGQDVALRCDPISGHVSLFWYQQALGQGPEFLTYFQNEAQLDKSGLPSDRFFAERPEGSVSTLKIQRTQQEDSAVYLCASIPGVSNTEAFFGQGTRLTVV.

CDR3 residues: CASSLLAGVEAFF. The CDR3 nucleotides are TGTGCCAGCAGCCTTCTCGCAGGGGTAGAAGCTTTCTTT. This rearrangement joins TRBV3-1 (or the pseudogene TRBV3-2) to TRBJ1-1; D is possibly TRBD1 (6 bases). V lost 4 bases and J lost 8, with 14 bases in between. This CDR3 is 13 amino acids long. Germline V gene data show CDR1 as LGHDT and CDR2 as YNNKEL (reference sequence).

The V gene is TRBV3-1 (or the pseudogene TRBV3-2), the J gene TRBJ2-2; D uncertain. The germline CDR1 and CDR2 sequences are LGHDT and YNNKEL (reference sequence). V lost 1 base, J lost 0 bases, and 12 bases lay in between. The CDR3 length is 17 residues. The CDR3 DNA follows: TGTGCCAGCAGCCAAGGGGCCAGGAACCCGAACACCGGGGAGCTGTTTTTT. Translating it yields CASSQGARNPNTGELFF.

The rearrangement joins TRBV6-2 or TRBV6-3 to TRBJ1-1; D not certain. Trimming cost V 5 bases and J 3 bases, with 16 bases left between them. Per germline, CDR1 MNHEY and CDR2 SVGEGT. This CDR3 has 15 residues. CDR3 sequence reads: CASSTRPTADTEAFF. DNA for the CDR3: TGTGCCAGCAGTACACGCCCAACCGCGGACACTGAAGCTTTCTTT.

This chain joins TRBV20-1 and TRBJ1-1; D unclear. This CDR3 is built from 11 residues. The germline V gene encodes CDR1 DFQATT and CDR2 SNEGSKA (reference sequence). Trimming left V 1 base short and J 4 bases short, with 4 bases between. The CDR3 is CSARAGTEAFF. CDR3 bases: TGCAGTGCTAGAGCCGGCACTGAAGCTTTCTTT.

The chain employs TRBV6-5 and TRBJ1-2; TRBD1 aligns across 7 bases. Trimming cost V 2 bases and J 4 bases; bases outside gene matches: 1. CDR3 length: 13 amino acids. Per germline, CDR1 MNHEY and CDR2 SVGAGI. The DNA of the CDR3 is TGTGCCAGCAGTTACGACAGGGCCTATGGCTACACCTTC. Translation: CASSYDRAYGYTF.

The chain couples TRBV7-9 to TRBJ2-1, with a weak D call TRBD2 (7 bases). Germline CDR1 and CDR2: SEHNR and FQNEAQ (reference sequence). Between the trimmed V and J ends, which lost 5 bases and 6 bases, there was a span of 20 bases. The CDR3 totals 16 residues. CDR3 loop: CASSRYGGAVVNEQFF. The CDR3 coding sequence is TGTGCCAGCAGCCGGTATGGGGGGGCAGTAGTCAATGAGCAGTTCTTC.

J is TRBJ2-1 and V is TRBV29-1, with 10 bases matching TRBD2. The CDR3 loop spans 16 amino acids. Germline trimming cut 4 bases from V and 7 bases from J; bases unmatched to any gene: 13. Germline V gene sequence: CDR1 SQVTM, CDR2 ANQGSEA. CDR3 nucleotide sequence: TGCAGCGTTGGAGCCACGGGACTAGCGATTTCGAATGAGCAGTTCTTC. Translation: CSVGATGLAISNEQFF.

This chain connects TRBV7-9 to TRBJ2-1; 7 bases align to TRBD1. This CDR3 has 15 residues. Germline V gene lookup returns CDR1 SEHNR and CDR2 FQNEAQ (reference sequence). V trimming: 7 bases; J trimming: 3 bases; junction bases outside the gene matches: 9. CDR3 region: CASTTRGSNYNEQFF. The CDR3 nucleotides read TGTGCCAGCACCACCAGGGGGTCTAACTACAATGAGCAGTTCTTC.

The chain has TRBV18 and TRBJ2-5, with 14 bases fitting TRBD2. The germline CDR1 and CDR2 sequences are KGHSH and LQKENI. The CDR3 extends over 18 amino acids. Germline trimming cut 6 bases from V and 4 bases from J; bases unmatched to any gene: 13. The CDR3 region is CASSLRTSGGLSTETQYF. As DNA, the CDR3 is TGTGCCAGCTCTCTAAGGACTAGCGGGGGGCTCTCTACAGAGACCCAGTACTTC. Based on the CDR3 plus reference TRBV18 and TRBJ2-5, the full variable domain is NAGVMQNPRHLVRRRGQEARLRCSPMKGHSHVYWYRQLPEEGLKFMVYLQKENIIDESGMPKERFSAEFPKEGPSILRIQQVVRGDSAAYFCASSLRTSGGLSTETQYFGPGTRLLVL.

This clone was seen only once. The chain employs TRBV9 and TRBJ1-2; 11 bases match TRBD1. Germline-derived CDR1 and CDR2 are SGDLS and YYNGEE. After removal of 4 bases from V and 2 bases from J, the junction contained 1 base not matched to a gene. This CDR3 has 14 residues. The CDR3 loop reads CASSRDRGNYGYTF. CDR3 nucleotides: TGTGCCAGCAGCCGGGACAGGGGGAACTATGGCTACACCTTC.

The chain carries TRBV19 and TRBJ1-6; D not resolved. Germline assignment: CDR1 LNHDA and CDR2 SQIVND (reference sequence). The CDR3 covers 18 residues. Between the trimmed V and J ends, which lost 6 bases and 0 bases, there was a span of 18 bases. The CDR3 DNA follows: TGTGCCAGTAGCGGACGGGGAGAGTCGAGCTCCTATAATTCACCCCTCCACTTT. Its protein product is CASSGRGESSSYNSPLHF.